Below, one T cell receptor (beta chain) is given with its context. Its antigen remains unidentified. The data derive from a study of CD8 T cells in ankylosing spondylitis. Overall study results and limits: What seemed typical of ankylosing spondylitis blood was a TCR beta motif built from several highly homologous variants.

The CDR3 covers 12 residues. A single record per CDR3 protein comes from TCRdb applying MiXCR to the 5' RACE reads. The data hold 500,000 to 650,000 distinct CDR3 sequences, with roughly 5.2% observed a single time. The source material was blood, either unsorted or a sorted T cell fraction (not recorded which). The J gene is TRBJ1-5, the V gene TRBV21-1. TRBV21-1 is termed a pseudogene. This clonotype was sampled from a male donor with ankylosing spondylitis. The CDR3 DNA reads TGTGCCAGCAGCAACCTCAATCAGCCCCAGCATTTT. Amino acid sequence: CASSNLNQPQHF.